A selection of T cell receptor beta chains follows, all from one sample in a study of naive and memory T cell subsets. TCRdb itself ran the UMI-ligation and nested PCR reads through MiXCR, one entry per CDR3 protein. The repertoire consists of under 150,000 distinct CDR3 sequences, with 15% to 25% occurring once and the leading ten covering 0.6% to 0.7%. Sample: naive CD8+ T cells from blood. Receptor source: a human donor in good health. Each CDR3 is given with its conserved first and last residue. Each record gives: J gene, CDR3 length, V gene, CDR3 protein.

j_gene: TRBJ2-3
len: 15
v_gene: TRBV12-3/TRBV12-4
CDR3aa: CASIPGLGSTDTQYF

j_gene: TRBJ2-7
len: 14
v_gene: TRBV7-9
CDR3aa: CASSFRREPYEQYF

j_gene: TRBJ2-7
len: 13
v_gene: TRBV30
CDR3aa: CALCQGIGDEQYF

j_gene: TRBJ2-7
len: 18
v_gene: TRBV7-6
CDR3aa: CASSSVGTGSTNSYEQYF

j_gene: TRBJ1-1
len: 17
v_gene: TRBV7-8
CDR3aa: CASSLGVDRPKNTEAFF

j_gene: TRBJ2-7
len: 15
v_gene: TRBV11-2
CDR3aa: CASSLAGWETYEQYF

j_gene: TRBJ2-5
len: 12
v_gene: TRBV12-3/TRBV12-4
CDR3aa: CASSKDWETQYF

j_gene: TRBJ1-2
len: 15
v_gene: TRBV25-1
CDR3aa: CASSAPGQGKYGYTF

j_gene: TRBJ2-1
len: 11
v_gene: TRBV7-9
CDR3aa: CASSLGTAQFF

j_gene: TRBJ1-1
len: 11
v_gene: TRBV2
CDR3aa: CASSVSPEAFF

j_gene: TRBJ2-1
len: 12
v_gene: TRBV29-1
CDR3aa: CSVPVLDNEQFF

j_gene: TRBJ2-1
len: 16
v_gene: TRBV3-1
CDR3aa: CASSQEAGDAYNEQFF